This T cell receptor beta chain was captured in a study of blood T cells in healthy people across ages. Study-level information: Template switching caught about one barcoded beta molecule for each two T cells. Findings and caveats of the study: Measured against age, TCR beta diversity per million T cells decreased in a roughly linear manner.

In the case of this clonotype: Its antigen is still unknown.

Isolation per sample recovered at least 6 million PBMCs. Through a sample-barcoded 5' primer and a J-beta primer mix, a second PCR was run for roughly 6 to 12 cycles. TCRdb re-called the 5' RACE reads with MiXCR, one entry per CDR3 protein. The sample has about 1 million distinct CDR3 sequences; around 45% are singletons. Per germline, CDR1 SGHRS and CDR2 YFSETQ. V shed 5 bases and J shed 10 bases, with 13 bases lying between them. CDR3 length: 13 amino acids. The chain employs TRBV5-1 and TRBJ1-6; D is perhaps TRBD1 (6 bases). Sequenced: blood. This clonotype originated in a woman aged 55-75 years in good health. The CDR3 sequence is CASSEDSGSPLHF. CDR3 coding DNA: TGCGCCAGCAGTGAGGACAGTGGGTCACCCCTCCACTTT.